The clone carrying this T cell receptor (beta chain) appeared many times. Its target is not known. Patients underwent thyroid surgery, and none had received any treatment before it. This specimen belongs to a study of metastatic and nonmetastatic thyroid tumors. V was pared by 0 bases and J by 1 base, with 4 bases of the junction left unmatched. The CDR3 is made up of 15 amino acids. Per germline, CDR1 DFQATT and CDR2 SNEGSKA (reference sequence). Study-level findings and limits: Benign nodules reportedly had significantly lower TCR beta diversity than malignant thyroid tumors in blood and tumor.

As handled by the study authors: Researchers built a distant-metastasis classifier for papillary thyroid cancer that drew on CDR3 differences across clinicopathological groups. Through MiXCR, TCRdb re-clonotyped the PCR reads. V and J calls and clone size were set by TCRdb, not the authors. Among under 40,000 clones listed, about a sixth were seen once. V and J are TRBV20-1 and TRBJ2-5, with 8 bases that match TRBD2. This sequence was found in a female donor with papillary thyroid cancer or a benign thyroid nodule (not recorded which). Some clones in this sample may be carry-over from other donors' samples. Sequencing was done on a sample of blood. CDR3 sequence reads: CSARDGGDIQETQYF. The CDR3 DNA sequence: TGCAGTGCTAGAGACGGGGGGGACATCCAAGAGACCCAGTACTTC.